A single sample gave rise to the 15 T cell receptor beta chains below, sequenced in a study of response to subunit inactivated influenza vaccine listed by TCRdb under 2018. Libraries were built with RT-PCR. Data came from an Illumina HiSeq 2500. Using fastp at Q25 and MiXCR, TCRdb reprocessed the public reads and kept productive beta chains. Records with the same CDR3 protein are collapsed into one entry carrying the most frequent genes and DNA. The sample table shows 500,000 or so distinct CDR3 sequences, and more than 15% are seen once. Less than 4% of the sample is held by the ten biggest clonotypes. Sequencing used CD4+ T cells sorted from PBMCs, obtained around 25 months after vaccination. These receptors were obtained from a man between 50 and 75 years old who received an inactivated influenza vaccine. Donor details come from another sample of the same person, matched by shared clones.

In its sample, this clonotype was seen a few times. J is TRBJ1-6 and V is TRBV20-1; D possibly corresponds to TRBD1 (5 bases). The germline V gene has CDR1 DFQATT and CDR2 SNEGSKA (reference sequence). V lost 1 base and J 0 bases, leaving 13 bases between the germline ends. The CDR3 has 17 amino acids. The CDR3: CSARVQTVSSYNSPLHF. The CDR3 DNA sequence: TGCAGTGCTAGAGTTCAGACAGTCAGCTCCTATAATTCACCCCTCCACTTT.

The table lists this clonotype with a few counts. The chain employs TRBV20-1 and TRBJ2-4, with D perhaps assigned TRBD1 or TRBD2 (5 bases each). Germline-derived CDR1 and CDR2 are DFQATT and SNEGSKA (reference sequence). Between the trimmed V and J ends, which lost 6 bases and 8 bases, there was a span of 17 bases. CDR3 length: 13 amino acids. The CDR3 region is CSAIYPGGDIQYF. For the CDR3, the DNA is TGCAGTGCAATATACCCTGGGGGAGACATTCAGTACTTC.

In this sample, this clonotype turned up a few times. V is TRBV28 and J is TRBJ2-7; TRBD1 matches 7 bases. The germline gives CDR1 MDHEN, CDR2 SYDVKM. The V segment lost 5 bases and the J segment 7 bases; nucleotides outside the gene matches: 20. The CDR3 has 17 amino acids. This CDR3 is CASSPTRDRYSTWEQYF. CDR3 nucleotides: TGTGCCAGCAGTCCAACCCGGGACAGATACTCTACGTGGGAGCAGTACTTC.

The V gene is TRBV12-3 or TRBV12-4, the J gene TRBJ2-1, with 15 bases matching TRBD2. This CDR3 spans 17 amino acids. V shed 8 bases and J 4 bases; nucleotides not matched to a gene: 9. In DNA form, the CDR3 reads TGTGCCAGCCAACCCGGGACTAGCGGGGGGTGGTACAATGAGCAGTTCTTC. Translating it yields CASQPGTSGGWYNEQFF.

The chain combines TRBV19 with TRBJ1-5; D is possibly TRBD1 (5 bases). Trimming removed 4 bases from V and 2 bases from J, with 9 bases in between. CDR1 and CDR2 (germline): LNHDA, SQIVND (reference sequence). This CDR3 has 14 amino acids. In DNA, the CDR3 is TGTGCCAGTAGTAAGTCGGGGGGCAATCAGCCCCAGCATTTT. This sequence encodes CASSKSGGNQPQHF.

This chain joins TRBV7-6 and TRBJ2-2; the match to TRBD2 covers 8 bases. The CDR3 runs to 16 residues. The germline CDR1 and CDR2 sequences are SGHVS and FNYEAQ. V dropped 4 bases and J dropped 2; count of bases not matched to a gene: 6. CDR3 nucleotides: TGTGCCAGCAGCTCACGGGGGGGCCTTAACACCGGGGAGCTGTTTTTT. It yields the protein CASSSRGGLNTGELFF.

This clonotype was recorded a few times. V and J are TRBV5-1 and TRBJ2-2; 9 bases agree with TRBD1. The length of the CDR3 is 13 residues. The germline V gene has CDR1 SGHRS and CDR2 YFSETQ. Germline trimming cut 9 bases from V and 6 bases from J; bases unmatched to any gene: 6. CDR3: CATRTGEAGELFF. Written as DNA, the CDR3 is TGCGCCACCCGGACAGGGGAGGCCGGGGAGCTGTTTTTT.

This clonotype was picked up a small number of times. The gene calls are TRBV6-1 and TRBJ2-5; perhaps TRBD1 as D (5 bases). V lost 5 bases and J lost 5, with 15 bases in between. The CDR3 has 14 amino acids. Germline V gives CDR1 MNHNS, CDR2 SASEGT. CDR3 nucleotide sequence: TGTGCCAGCAGTCCGTCCTCAGGGAAGGAGACCCAGTACTTC. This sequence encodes CASSPSSGKETQYF.

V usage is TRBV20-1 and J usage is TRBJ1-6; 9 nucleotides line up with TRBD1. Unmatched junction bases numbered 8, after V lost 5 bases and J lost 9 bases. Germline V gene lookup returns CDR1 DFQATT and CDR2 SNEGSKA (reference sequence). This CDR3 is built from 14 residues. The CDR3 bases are TGCAGTGCTCGAACGGGACAGGGAAGTTCACCCCTCCACTTT. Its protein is CSARTGQGSSPLHF.

The CDR3 loop is CASSQAYGTPNEQFF. CDR3 nucleotides: TGCGCCAGCAGCCAAGCCTACGGGACTCCTAATGAGCAGTTCTTC. J is TRBJ2-1 and V is TRBV4-1, with TRBD2 as a possible D gene (6 bases). There are 15 residues in the CDR3. CDR1 and CDR2 from the germline V gene are MGHRA and YSYEKL. The V end lost 1 base, the J end lost 7 bases, and 14 bases lay between the germline ends.

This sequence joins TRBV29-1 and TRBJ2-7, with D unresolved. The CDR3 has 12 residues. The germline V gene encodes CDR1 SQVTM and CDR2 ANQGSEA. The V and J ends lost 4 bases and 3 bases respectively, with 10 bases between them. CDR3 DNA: TGCAGCGTTGGGGCAGGCTACTACGAGCAGTACTTC. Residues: CSVGAGYYEQYF.

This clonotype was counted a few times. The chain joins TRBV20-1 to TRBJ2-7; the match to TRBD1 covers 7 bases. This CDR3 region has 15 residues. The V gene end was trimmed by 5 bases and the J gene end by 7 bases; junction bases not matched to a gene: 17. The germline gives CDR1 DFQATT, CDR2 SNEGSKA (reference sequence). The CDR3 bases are TGCAGTGCTCCCAGGACAGGCTTTTCTACGGGAGAGCAGTACTTC. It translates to CSAPRTGFSTGEQYF.

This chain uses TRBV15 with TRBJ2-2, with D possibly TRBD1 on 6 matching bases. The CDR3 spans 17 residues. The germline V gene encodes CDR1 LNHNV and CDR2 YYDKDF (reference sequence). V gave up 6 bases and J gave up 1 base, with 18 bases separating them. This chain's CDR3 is CATRRQGLLLNTGELFF. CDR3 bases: TGTGCCACCAGGCGTCAGGGGCTCCTTCTGAACACCGGGGAGCTGTTTTTT.

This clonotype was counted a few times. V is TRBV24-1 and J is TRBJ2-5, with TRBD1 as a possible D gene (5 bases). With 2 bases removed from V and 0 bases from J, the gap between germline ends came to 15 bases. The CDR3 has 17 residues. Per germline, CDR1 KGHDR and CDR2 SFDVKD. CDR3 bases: TGTGCCACCAGTGATTCCCAGAGGACACACTACCAAGAGACCCAGTACTTC. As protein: CATSDSQRTHYQETQYF.

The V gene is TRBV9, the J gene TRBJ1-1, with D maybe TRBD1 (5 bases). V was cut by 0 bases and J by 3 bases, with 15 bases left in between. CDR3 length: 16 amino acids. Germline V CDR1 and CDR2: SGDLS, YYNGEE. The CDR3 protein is CASSVDDRWGYTEAFF. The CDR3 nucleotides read TGTGCCAGCAGCGTAGATGACCGGTGGGGCTACACTGAAGCTTTCTTT. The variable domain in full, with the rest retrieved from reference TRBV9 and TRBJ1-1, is DSGVTQTPKHLITATGQRVTLRCSPRSGDLSVYWYQQSLDQGLQFLIQYYNGEERAKGNILERFSAQQFPDLHSELNLSSLELGDSALYFCASSVDDRWGYTEAFFGQGTRLTVV.